These 21 T cell receptor beta chains originate from one sample sequenced in a study of T cell responses to AZD1222 COVID-19 vaccine. Method: immunoSEQ multiplex PCR; TCRdb's copy keeps in-frame clones and lacks some. The table records roughly 120,000 clones, over 75% of them present only once. Source: peripheral blood, taken on day 0 of AZD1222 vaccination. These receptors all stem from an adult in good health.

The V gene is TRBV28, the J gene TRBJ1-3; D is possibly TRBD1 (5 bases). V dropped 4 bases and J dropped 0 bases, with 10 bases sitting between them. This CDR3 is built from 15 residues. The germline V gene encodes CDR1 MDHEN and CDR2 SYDVKM. The CDR3 region is CASSSRGPSGNTIYF. The CDR3 coding sequence is TGTGCCAGCAGTTCCCGGGGACCCTCTGGAAACACCATATATTTT.

V usage is TRBV10-2 and J usage is TRBJ2-7, with a weak D call TRBD1 (7 bases). CDR1 is WSHSY, CDR2 SAAADI, per germline. Trimming removed 0 bases at V and 6 bases at J, with 12 bases between. This CDR3 comprises 14 residues. CDR3 region: CASSESHRGGEQYF. CDR3 nucleotide sequence: TGCGCCAGCAGTGAGTCCCACAGGGGAGGCGAGCAGTACTTC.

The chain joins TRBV5-5 to TRBJ1-1, with D tentatively TRBD1 (5 bases). The CDR3 loop spans 16 amino acids. Germline CDR1 is SGHKS and CDR2 is YYEKEE (reference sequence). The germline V and J ends were trimmed by 3 bases and 0 bases, with 15 bases remaining between them. CDR3 nucleotides: TGTGCCAGCAGCTCACGACGGACGGACATGAACACTGAAGCTTTCTTT. It codes for CASSSRRTDMNTEAFF.

The chain joins TRBV20-1 to TRBJ1-2; 7 bases are shared with TRBD1. The CDR3 length is 16 residues. Germline V gene lookup returns CDR1 DFQATT and CDR2 SNEGSKA (reference sequence). V lost 3 bases to trimming and J lost 5 bases; unmatched junction nucleotides: 15. The CDR3 DNA follows: TGCAGTGCTAGTAGTCTCACCGGGACAGACTCTTATGGCTACACCTTC. Protein: CSASSLTGTDSYGYTF.

The chain joins TRBV7-6 to TRBJ1-4; a weak D match, TRBD1 (5 bases). The CDR3 sequence is 16 residues long. Germline CDR1 SGHVS, CDR2 FNYEAQ. The V end lost 2 bases, the J end lost 8 bases, and 18 bases lay between the germline ends. The CDR3 here is CASSLSPRGSGEKLFF. CDR3 coding DNA: TGTGCCAGCAGCTTAAGCCCGCGGGGGTCTGGCGAAAAACTGTTTTTT.

The CDR3 here is CASSFGTGLAQPQHF. The CDR3 coding sequence is TGTGCCAGCAGCTTCGGGACAGGGCTTGCTCAGCCCCAGCATTTT. V and J are TRBV5-6 and TRBJ1-5; TRBD1 agrees at 9 bases. Germline CDR1 and CDR2: SGHDT and YYEEEE. V was pared by 2 bases and J by 6 bases, with 6 bases of the junction left unmatched. CDR3 length: 15 residues. The full variable domain, in which reference TRBV5-6 and TRBJ1-5 provide the parts outside the CDR3, is DAGVTQSPTHLIKTRGQQVTLRCSPKSGHDTVSWYQQALGQGPQFIFQYYEEEERQRGNFPDRFSGHQFPNYSSELNVNALLLGDSALYLCASSFGTGLAQPQHFGDGTRLSIL.

The rearrangement joins TRBV15 to TRBJ1-6; weak D call: TRBD1 (6 bases). The length of the CDR3 is 17 residues. Looked up from germline, CDR1 is LNHNV and CDR2 is YYDKDF (reference sequence). V lost 3 bases, J lost 6 bases, and 18 bases lay in between. This CDR3 is CATSRTGLHGRNSPLHF. The CDR3 nucleotides read TGTGCCACCAGCAGGACAGGCCTCCATGGGCGTAATTCACCCCTCCACTTT.

The genes are TRBV15 and TRBJ1-2, with no clear D. The CDR3 contains 17 residues. Germline CDR1 and CDR2: LNHNV and YYDKDF (reference sequence). Trimming took 0 bases from V and 8 from J, leaving 22 bases between them. The DNA of the CDR3 is TGTGCCACCAGCAGAGATAGATTGGCGGGGTCTTCGTTCGGCTACACCTTC. Its protein is CATSRDRLAGSSFGYTF.

The chain recombines TRBV27 with TRBJ1-1; D is undetermined. V dropped 5 bases and J dropped 1 base, with 8 bases sitting between them. CDR1 and CDR2 (germline): MNHEY, SMNVEV (reference sequence). The CDR3 totals 13 residues. DNA for the CDR3: TGTGCCAGCAGTGCGGGATCGAACACTGAAGCTTTCTTT. Protein sequence: CASSAGSNTEAFF.

The chain couples TRBV21-1 to TRBJ2-3; whether TRBD2, the table's D call, matches the DNA was not checked. TRBV21-1 is noted as a pseudogene. The CDR3 is made up of 13 amino acids. The CDR3 sequence: CASSRRDGDTQYF. CDR3 bases: TGTGCCAGCAGCAGGAGGGATGGAGATACGCAGTATTTT.

J is TRBJ2-5 and V is TRBV7-2, with 13 bases fitting TRBD2. Germline V gene sequence: CDR1 SGHTA, CDR2 FQGNSA. This CDR3 is 14 amino acids long. Trimming at V came to 4 bases and at J to 12 bases, leaving 8 bases not matched to a gene. The CDR3 nucleotides are TGTGCCAGCAGCTCCAGACTAGCGGGGGGCATAAAGTACTTC. Encoded protein: CASSSRLAGGIKYF.

V is TRBV11-3 and J is TRBJ1-3; the D is unclear. The V end was cut by 5 bases, the J end by 4 bases, with 12 bases between. Germline lookup yields CDR1 SGHNT and CDR2 YENEEA. The CDR3 runs to 14 residues. The CDR3 nucleotides read TGTGCCAGCAGCCCCGGGATTGAAGGAAACACCATATATTTT. Amino acids: CASSPGIEGNTIYF.

V and J are TRBV4-1 and TRBJ2-6, with D uncertain. The V gene lost 3 bases and the J gene lost 2 bases, with 5 bases spanning the gap. CDR1 and CDR2 from the germline V gene are MGHRA and YSYEKL. CDR3 length: 14 residues. The CDR3 spells CASSQEPGANVLTF. CDR3 coding DNA: TGCGCCAGCAGCCAGGAACCTGGGGCCAACGTCCTGACTTTC.

This chain joins TRBV7-2 and TRBJ1-6; no firm D call. The ends were cut back, 2 bases at V and 8 bases at J, with 13 bases in the middle. Germline V gene sequence: CDR1 SGHTA, CDR2 FQGNSA. CDR3 length: 15 residues. CDR3 loop: CASSLTGPHYSPLHF. CDR3 DNA sequence: TGTGCCAGCAGCTTAACCGGGCCTCACTATTCACCCCTCCACTTT.

The J gene is TRBJ2-7, the V gene TRBV11-1; weak D call: TRBD1 (8 bases). V was shortened by 5 bases and J by 3 bases, with 20 bases between the two germline ends. Germline assignment: CDR1 SGHAT and CDR2 FQDESV (reference sequence). The CDR3 spans 16 residues. The CDR3 DNA reads TGTGCCAGCAGCAACCCCGCAGCGGGGACAGGCTACGAGCAGTACTTC. As protein: CASSNPAAGTGYEQYF.

This sequence joins TRBV2 and TRBJ1-1, with TRBD1 as a possible D gene (5 bases). The CDR3 runs to 15 residues. Looked up from germline, CDR1 is SNHLY and CDR2 is FYNNEI. Trimming left V 3 bases short and J 0 bases short, with 11 bases between. The CDR3 DNA is TGTGCCAGCAGTGACCGGAGGGGCTTGAACACTGAAGCTTTCTTT. It codes for CASSDRRGLNTEAFF.

V gene TRBV5-1 combines with J gene TRBJ1-2; D unresolved. The CDR3 is 15 residues long. Trimming pared 3 bases from V and 4 bases from J, leaving 16 bases between. Germline CDR1 and CDR2: SGHRS and YFSETQ. CDR3 in amino acids: CASSSSGRSSYGYTF. For the CDR3, the DNA is TGCGCCAGCAGCTCAAGCGGGCGAAGTTCCTATGGCTACACCTTC. Based on the CDR3 plus reference TRBV5-1 and TRBJ1-2, the full variable domain is KAGVTQTPRYLIKTRGQQVTLSCSPISGHRSVSWYQQTPGQGLQFLFEYFSETQRNKGNFPGRFSGRQFSNSRSEMNVSTLELGDSALYLCASSSSGRSSYGYTFGSGTRLTVV.

This rearrangement joins TRBV24-1 to TRBJ2-5; TRBD1 matches at 8 bases. Germline-derived CDR1 and CDR2 are KGHDR and SFDVKD. The CDR3 is made up of 16 amino acids. Trimming took 3 bases from V and 5 from J; bases not matched to a gene: 10. CDR3 amino acids: CATSDTAGRGPETQYF. The CDR3 nucleotides are TGTGCCACCAGTGATACGGCGGGCAGGGGGCCCGAGACCCAGTACTTC.

The V call is TRBV28, the J call TRBJ2-2; D gene uncertain. Germline assignment: CDR1 MDHEN and CDR2 SYDVKM. The CDR3 spans 13 residues. The V and J ends lost 2 bases and 4 bases respectively, with 5 bases between them. CDR3 sequence: CASSLRTTGELFF. In DNA, the CDR3 is TGTGCCAGCAGTTTAAGGACCACCGGGGAGCTGTTTTTT.

The chain has TRBV7-2 and TRBJ2-1; possible D gene TRBD2, 5 bases. CDR1 is SGHTA, CDR2 FQGNSA, per germline. V lost 2 bases to trimming and J lost 0 bases, with 11 bases between them. The CDR3 length is 16 residues. The CDR3 protein is CASSLQSGSSYNEQFF. The DNA for the CDR3 is TGTGCCAGCAGCTTACAATCGGGGAGCTCCTACAATGAGCAGTTCTTC. Full variable domain (rest looked up from reference TRBV7-2 and TRBJ2-1): GAGVSQSPSNKVTEKGKDVELRCDPISGHTALYWYRQSLGQGLEFLIYFQGNSAPDKSGLPSDRFSAERTGGSVSTLTIQRTQQEDSAVYLCASSLQSGSSYNEQFFGPGTRLTVL.

This chain links TRBV14 with TRBJ2-7; possibly TRBD1 or TRBD2 for D (5 bases each). Germline lookup yields CDR1 SGHDN and CDR2 FVKESK. V was shortened by 4 bases and J by 6 bases, with 10 bases between the two germline ends. This CDR3 is built from 12 residues. The CDR3 loop reads CASSRHGAEQYF. The CDR3 coding sequence is TGTGCCAGCAGCCGACACGGGGCCGAGCAGTACTTC.